This T cell receptor (beta chain) was recovered during a study of shared clonotypes between healthy human individuals. Study summary: The donors, a couple of women and three men, were aged 18 to 49. Findings and limits, study-wide: Clonotype sharing levels among donors were expected to vary with sequencing depth. Few donors limited the genetic and exposure-history diversity represented.

Both subsets, CD45RA+ naive and CD45RA-negative memory, were split from the CD4+ cells. Points on this clone: Its antigen is unidentified.

Data came from immunoSEQ multiplex PCR; TCRdb stores just in-frame clones and leaves some out. Counted here are 950,000 to 1,200,000 clones, around three quarters occurring once; the ten biggest clones make up approximately 0.9%. CDR3 length equals 18 residues. This chain uses TRBV21-1 with TRBJ2-2. TRBV21-1 is a pseudogene segment. The sequenced material came from memory CD4+ T cells from PBMCs. Noted subset: CD45RA-negative fraction. The receptor's source is a man aged 18-30 years in good health. Some clones in this sample may be carry-over from other donors' samples. CDR3 coding DNA: TGTGCCAGCAGCAAAGCACCAAGAAAGGGTTCCCGGGCCGGGGAGCTGTTTTTT. Translation: CASSKAPRKGSRAGELFF.